This T cell receptor beta chain was retrieved from a study of T cells in Graves' hyperthyroidism and ophthalmopathy (dated 2019 in TCRdb). Some background on the complete study: Peripheral blood samples were taken at the time of initial diagnosis, prior to any treatment. For training and testing, the 100 or so patients in the discovery cohort were randomly divided in a 7:3 ratio. According to the paper, TCR Vbeta CDR3 sequencing was carried out on more than 120 peripheral blood samples, which came from under 50 ophthalmopathy, fewer than 80 hyperthyroidism and roughly 17 progressor patients. Once sampling was done, hyperthyroidism patients were given methimazole at a starting dose of 30 mg daily, whereas ophthalmopathy patients were given high-dose intravenous methylprednisolone. Thyroid tissue and blood T-cell repertoires from six Graves' hyperthyroidism patients were also compared in the study. Prospective prediction of ophthalmopathy was tested in an independent validation cohort consisting of roughly 19 hyperthyroidism patients and around 16 patients who later progressed to ophthalmopathy. A discovery cohort of about a hundred patients, roughly 45 with Graves' ophthalmopathy and fewer than 65 with stable Graves' hyperthyroidism, was used to find distinguishing TCR V-J signatures.

In this sample, this clonotype turned up many times. The specificity of this receptor is unknown. There are no base qualities to consult, and no much larger clone falls within one base. The investigation overall reported the following: A 13 V-J signature model separated ophthalmopathy from stable hyperthyroidism, with approximately 87% sensitivity and approximately 81% specificity in cross-validation and 80%/75% in testing. During validation, the model predicted progression to ophthalmopathy a median of roughly six months ahead of onset, with approximately 71% sensitivity and roughly 75% specificity. Most expanded thyroid clonotypes (frequency above 0.001) were also detected in blood, a finding suggesting that blood repertoires may reflect thyroid immune responses. Sample size was not statistically predetermined, and investigators were not blinded to group allocation.

Amplification of TCR beta CDR3 regions was carried out from RNA transcripts. The TCR CDR3 was subjected to a first round of RT-PCR using the HTBI primer set and the Qiagen OneStep RT-PCR kit. Libraries were constructed in a second round of multiplex PCR, after which size selection and purification were performed. Sequencing of the libraries was done on an Illumina HiSeq2000 using paired-end 100 bp reads. The study's own analysis went as follows. SOAPnuke was used to process the raw data, with reads discarded if the reads contained adapters or uncalled bases, had a mean Phred below 15, or lacked an exact constant-primer or identifier match. High-quality paired reads were merged using COPE v1.2.5, and each unique nucleotide sequence was defined as a clonotype. MiTCR v1.1 was used to align the clonotypes against IMGT TRBV, TRBD and TRBJ reference segments. Only V-J combinations with frequency above 0.0001, covering 98% to 99.2% of repertoires, were analysed. A TCS score was defined as the ratio of F50 (clonal expansion) to E x V (chaos), with BLOSUM62-based TCRdist applied between CDR3 peptides within each V-J. Welch's t-statistics and random forest reduced around 510 V-J features to roughly 13, which were used in a naive Bayes classifier (R e1071). TCRdb itself trimmed the public reads at Q25 with fastp, ran MiXCR and retained productive beta chains. Rows with one shared CDR3 protein collapse into an entry with the most common genes and DNA. For this entry, the V and J calls and clone size follow TCRdb and not the study's own pipeline. This sample comprises under 650,000 distinct CDR3 sequences, under 20% of them detected only once. The leading ten clones occupy approximately 3.8% of the sample.

The CDR3 runs 12 residues from the cysteine to the phenylalanine. The kept DNA is CDR3 alone, 36 bases in frame from the first base. Reading the germline V gene gives CDR1 MDHEN and CDR2 SYDVKM. Trimming costs V 4 bases and J 8 bases, and their ends lie 11 bases apart. Graves' hyperthyroidism was defined as stable when no progression to ophthalmopathy occurred over 18 months of follow-up. The hyperthyroidism patients were between 18 and 65 years old and newly diagnosed, with a disease duration of less than 2 months. The study excluded patients with uncontrolled infections, other autoimmune diseases, pregnancy or lactation. Diagnoses were established on the basis of clinical symptoms, serum thyroxine and TRAb, thyroid ultrasound, and orbital computed tomography. Ficoll-Paque density gradient centrifugation was used to isolate PBMCs from around 9.1 ml of fresh peripheral blood. Total RNA was extracted using Trizol reagent, and RNA quality was assessed on an Agilent 2100 Bioanalyzer.

Source material: blood. The clonotype was recovered from a woman aged 30 to 39 with Graves' hyperthyroidism. The chain couples TRBV28 to TRBJ1-2; there is no confident call for the D gene. The nucleotide sequence reads as follows: TGTGCCAGCAGTTACGGCCCCTGGGGCTACACCTTC. It translates to CASSYGPWGYTF.